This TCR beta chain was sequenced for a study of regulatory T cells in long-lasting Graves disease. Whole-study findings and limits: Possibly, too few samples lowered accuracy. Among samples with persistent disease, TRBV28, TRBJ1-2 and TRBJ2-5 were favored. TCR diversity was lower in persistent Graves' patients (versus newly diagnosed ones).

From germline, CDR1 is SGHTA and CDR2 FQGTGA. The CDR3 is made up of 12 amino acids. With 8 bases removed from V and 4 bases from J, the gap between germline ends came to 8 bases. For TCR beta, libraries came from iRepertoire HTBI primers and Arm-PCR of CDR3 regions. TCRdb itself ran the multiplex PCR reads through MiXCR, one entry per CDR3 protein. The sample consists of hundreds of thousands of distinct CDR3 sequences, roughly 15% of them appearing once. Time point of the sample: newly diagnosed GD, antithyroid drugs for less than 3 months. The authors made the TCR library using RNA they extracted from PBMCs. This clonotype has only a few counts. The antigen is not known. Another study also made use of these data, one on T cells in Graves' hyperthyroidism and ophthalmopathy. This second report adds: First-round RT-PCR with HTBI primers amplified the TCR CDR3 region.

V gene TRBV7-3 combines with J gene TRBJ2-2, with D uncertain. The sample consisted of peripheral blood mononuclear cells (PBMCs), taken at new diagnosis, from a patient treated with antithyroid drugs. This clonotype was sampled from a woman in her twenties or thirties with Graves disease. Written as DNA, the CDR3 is TGTGCCAGCGGCAGTGGCACCGGGGAGCTGTTTTTT. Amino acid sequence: CASGSGTGELFF.